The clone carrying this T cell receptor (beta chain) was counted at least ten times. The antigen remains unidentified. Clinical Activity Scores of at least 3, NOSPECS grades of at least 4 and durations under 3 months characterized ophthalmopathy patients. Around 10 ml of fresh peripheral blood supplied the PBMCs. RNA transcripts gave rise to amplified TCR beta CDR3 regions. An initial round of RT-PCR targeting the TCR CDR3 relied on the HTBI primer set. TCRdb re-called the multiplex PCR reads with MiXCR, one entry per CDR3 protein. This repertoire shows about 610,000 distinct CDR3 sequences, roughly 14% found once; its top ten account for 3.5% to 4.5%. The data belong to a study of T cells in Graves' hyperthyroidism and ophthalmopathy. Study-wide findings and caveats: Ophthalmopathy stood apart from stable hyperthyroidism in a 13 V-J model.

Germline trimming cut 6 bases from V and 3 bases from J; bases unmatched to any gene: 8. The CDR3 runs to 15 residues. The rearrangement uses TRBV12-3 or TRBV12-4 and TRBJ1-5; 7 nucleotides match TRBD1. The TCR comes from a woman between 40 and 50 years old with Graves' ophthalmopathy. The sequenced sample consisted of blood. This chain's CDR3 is CASSPQGVNNQPQHF. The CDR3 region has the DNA TGTGCCAGCAGCCCCCAGGGGGTGAACAATCAGCCCCAGCATTTT.